The 13 T cell receptor beta chains reported below all come from one sample, sequenced in a study of blood T cell repertoires in COVID-19. Assay: immunoSEQ multiplex PCR; the TCRdb copy retains only in-frame clones and omits some. The sample lists about 52,000 clones; over 75% were seen once. The sequenced sample consisted of peripheral blood. Receptors originate from a man at least 80 years old with COVID-19, enrolled during active disease.

This chain joins TRBV6-2 or TRBV6-3 and TRBJ1-1; D call uncertain. The CDR3 contains 13 residues. CDR1 is MNHEY, CDR2 SVGEGT, per germline. Trimming shortened V by 5 bases and J by 1 base, and 8 bases separated the two germline ends. DNA for the CDR3: TGTGCCAGCAGTCGACTCGGGAACACTGAAGCTTTCTTT. As protein: CASSRLGNTEAFF.

V usage is TRBV6-5 and J usage is TRBJ1-2, with 12 nucleotides matching TRBD1. The CDR3 covers 15 residues. V was pared by 5 bases and J by 8 bases, with 9 bases of the junction left unmatched. The germline CDR1 and CDR2 sequences are MNHEY and SVGAGI. CDR3 DNA: TGTGCCAGCAGTCCAGCAGGGACAGGGGGCTACGGCTACACCTTC. Its protein is CASSPAGTGGYGYTF.

The gene calls are TRBV7-2 and TRBJ1-2; the match to TRBD1 covers 8 bases. Germline V gene sequence: CDR1 SGHTA, CDR2 FQGNSA. Germline trimming cut 5 bases from V and 6 bases from J; bases unmatched to any gene: 5. The CDR3 contains 13 residues. DNA for the CDR3: TGTGCCAGCAGCCCGCAGGGGGCGGATGGCTACACCTTC. Translation: CASSPQGADGYTF.

This clone was picked up a small number of times. DNA of the CDR3: TGTGCCAGTAAGAACAGTTTTACCTCCTACGAGCAGTACTTC. Its translation is CASKNSFTSYEQYF. V and J are TRBV19 and TRBJ2-7; no clear D gene. This CDR3 spans 14 amino acids. Trimming shortened V by 7 bases and J by 0 bases, and 13 bases separated the two germline ends. The V gene's germline CDR1 is LNHDA and CDR2 SQIVND (reference sequence).

The chain links TRBV18 to TRBJ1-2; 9 nucleotides align to TRBD1. CDR1 KGHSH and CDR2 LQKENI come from the germline V gene. The V and J ends lost 3 bases and 4 bases, in that order; junction bases with no gene match: 6. The length of the CDR3 is 15 residues. In DNA form, the CDR3 reads TGTGCCAGCTCACCGGGGACAGGGATAGGCTATGGCTACACCTTC. This encodes CASSPGTGIGYGYTF.

J is TRBJ1-3 and V is TRBV7-6, with D hard to call. The CDR3 is 15 residues long. Germline V gives CDR1 SGHVS, CDR2 FNYEAQ. V was clipped by 4 bases and J by 0 bases, with 10 bases between them. The CDR3 loop is CASSSPRSSGNTIYF. CDR3 coding DNA: TGTGCCAGCAGCTCCCCCCGGAGCTCTGGAAACACCATATATTTT.

This clone was observed a handful of times. This sequence joins TRBV7-2 and TRBJ1-1; D is unresolved. V was clipped by 4 bases and J by 0 bases, with 6 bases between them. CDR3 length: 13 residues. Germline loops: CDR1 SGHTA, CDR2 FQGNSA. CDR3 region: CASSYEMNTEAFF. CDR3 bases: TGTGCCAGCAGCTACGAGATGAACACTGAAGCTTTCTTT.

V gene TRBV28 combines with J gene TRBJ1-2; D unclear. Germline CDR1 is MDHEN and CDR2 is SYDVKM. The length of the CDR3 is 12 residues. The V gene lost 4 bases and the J gene lost 5 bases, with 8 bases spanning the gap. CDR3 sequence (DNA): TGTGCCAGCAGTTCCAACAGATATGGCTACACCTTC. The encoded protein is CASSSNRYGYTF.

V and J are TRBV5-4 and TRBJ2-3, with 10 positions matching TRBD2. With 3 bases clipped from V and 0 bases from J, the junction kept 4 bases outside the gene matches. This CDR3 has 16 residues. Germline V CDR1 and CDR2: SGHNT, YYREEE (reference sequence). The CDR3, as DNA: TGTGCCAGCAGCTCGAAGCGGGAGGGTAGCACAGATACGCAGTATTTT. Its protein product is CASSSKREGSTDTQYF.

The genes are TRBV5-1 and TRBJ2-3; D is unresolved. Trimming took 6 bases from V and 1 from J, leaving 12 bases between them. Germline V gene lookup returns CDR1 SGHRS and CDR2 YFSETQ. The CDR3 totals 14 residues. The CDR3 sequence: CASTSGEGTDTQYF. The CDR3 bases are TGCGCCAGCACCTCAGGCGAAGGCACAGATACGCAGTATTTT.

This chain uses TRBV6-2 or TRBV6-3 with TRBJ2-5; the match to TRBD2 covers 10 bases. From germline, CDR1 is MNHEY and CDR2 SVGEGT. The ends lost 8 bases at V and 3 bases at J; junction bases unmatched: 9. This CDR3 has 15 amino acids. DNA of the CDR3: TGTGCCAGCCGCCCCATAGGACTAGCGGAAGAGACCCAGTACTTC. Its translation is CASRPIGLAEETQYF.

The chain joins TRBV29-1 to TRBJ2-3; 13 positions match TRBD2. Per the germline V gene, CDR1 is SQVTM and CDR2 is ANQGSEA. The V gene end was trimmed by 2 bases and the J gene end by 0 bases; junction bases not matched to a gene: 14. This CDR3 has 20 amino acids. Written as DNA, the CDR3 is TGCAGCGTTGAATCGCCAAAGGGACTAGCGGGGAAACGGAGCACAGATACGCAGTATTTT. Its translation: CSVESPKGLAGKRSTDTQYF.

The V and J genes are TRBV11-2 and TRBJ1-6, with 7 bases that match TRBD1. Germline-derived CDR1 and CDR2 are SGHAT and FQNNGV. V was clipped by 5 bases and J by 7 bases; unmatched bases: 8. This CDR3 has 15 amino acids. CDR3 sequence: CASSPQRGRNSPLHF. Written as DNA, the CDR3 is TGTGCCAGCAGCCCACAGAGGGGGCGGAATTCACCCCTCCACTTT.